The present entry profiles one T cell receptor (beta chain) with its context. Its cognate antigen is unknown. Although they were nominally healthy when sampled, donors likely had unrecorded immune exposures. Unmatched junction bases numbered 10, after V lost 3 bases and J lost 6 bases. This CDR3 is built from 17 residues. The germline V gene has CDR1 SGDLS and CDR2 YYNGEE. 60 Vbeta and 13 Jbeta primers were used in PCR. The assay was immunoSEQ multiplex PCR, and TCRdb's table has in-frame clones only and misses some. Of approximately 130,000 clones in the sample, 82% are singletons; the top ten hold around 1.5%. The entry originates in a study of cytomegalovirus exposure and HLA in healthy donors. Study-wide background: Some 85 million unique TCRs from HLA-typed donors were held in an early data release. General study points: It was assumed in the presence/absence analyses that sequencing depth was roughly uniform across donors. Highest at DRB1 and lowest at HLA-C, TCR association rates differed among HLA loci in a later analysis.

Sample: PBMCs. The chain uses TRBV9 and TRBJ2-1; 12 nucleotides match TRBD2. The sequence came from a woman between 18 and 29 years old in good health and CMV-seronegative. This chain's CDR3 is CASSEASGGGGANEQFF. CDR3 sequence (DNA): TGTGCCAGCAGCGAAGCTAGCGGGGGGGGAGGGGCCAATGAGCAGTTCTTC.